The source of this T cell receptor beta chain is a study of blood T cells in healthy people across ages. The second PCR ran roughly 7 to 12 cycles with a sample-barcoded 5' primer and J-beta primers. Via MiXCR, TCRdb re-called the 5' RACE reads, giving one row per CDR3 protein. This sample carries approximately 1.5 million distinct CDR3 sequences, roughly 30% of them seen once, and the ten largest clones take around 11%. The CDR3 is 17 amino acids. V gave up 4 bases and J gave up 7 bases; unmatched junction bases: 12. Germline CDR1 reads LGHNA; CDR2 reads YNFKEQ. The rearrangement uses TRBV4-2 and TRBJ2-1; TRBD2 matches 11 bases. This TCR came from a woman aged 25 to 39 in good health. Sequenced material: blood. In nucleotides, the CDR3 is TGTGCCAGCAGCCCCGGGACTAGCGGCGTCATGAGGAATGAGCAGTTCTTC. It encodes CASSPGTSGVMRNEQFF.